The 21 T cell receptor beta chains below all came from one sample that was sequenced in a study of spatial heterogeneity in lung cancer. TCRdb reprocessed the 5' RACE reads via MiXCR and lists one record per CDR3 protein. Among over 50,000 distinct CDR3 sequences listed, 7.5% to 9% were seen once. Specified time point: sample taken at primary tumor resection. Sequencing was performed on whole RNA extracted from tumor and nontumor lung tissue, or from frozen PBMC, and the material was left unsorted. Material: PBMCs, obtained at surgery. The receptors were gathered from a female donor with early-stage non-small cell lung cancer.

At least ten counts were recorded for this clonotype. The rearrangement links TRBV7-3 to TRBJ1-1; 7 positions match TRBD1. The CDR3 contains 13 residues. The ends lost 3 bases at V and 5 bases at J; junction bases unmatched: 3. The V gene's germline CDR1 is SGHTA and CDR2 FQGTGA. The CDR3 DNA follows: TGTGCCAGCAGCTTGGCACAGGGGACTGAAGCTTTCTTT. This encodes CASSLAQGTEAFF.

This clonotype was seen more than once but under ten times. V gene TRBV3-1 combines with J gene TRBJ1-1; D ambiguous. Germline V gene sequence: CDR1 LGHDT, CDR2 YNNKEL (reference sequence). Trimming removed 2 bases from V and 3 bases from J, with 10 bases in between. CDR3 length: 14 residues. The CDR3 spells CASSQRPKDTEAFF. CDR3 nucleotides: TGTGCCAGCAGCCAAAGGCCAAAGGACACTGAAGCTTTCTTT.

This sequence joins TRBV10-3 and TRBJ1-1; D gene ambiguous. The CDR3 covers 13 residues. With 11 bases removed from V and 1 base from J, the gap between germline ends came to 14 bases. Germline CDR1 is ENHRY and CDR2 is SYGVKD. As DNA, the CDR3 is TGTGCCGCTCGGAGGCACGGGAACACTGAAGCTTTCTTT. Protein: CAARRHGNTEAFF.

The V and J genes are TRBV12-3 or TRBV12-4 and TRBJ1-1, with 9 bases identical to TRBD1. This CDR3 contains 15 residues. With 3 bases clipped from V and 3 bases from J, the junction kept 5 bases outside the gene matches. CDR3 protein: CASSLGDRAHTEAFF. CDR3 coding DNA: TGTGCCAGCAGTTTGGGGGACAGGGCCCACACTGAAGCTTTCTTT.

This clonotype was seen a few times. The chain recombines TRBV12-3 or TRBV12-4 with TRBJ1-2, with D perhaps TRBD1 (6 bases). CDR3 size: 16 residues. Trimming left V 2 bases short and J 4 bases short, with 17 bases between. As DNA, the CDR3 is TGTGCCAGCAGTTTACTGGGGGGCGGGGGATCCTATGGCTACACCTTC. Translated: CASSLLGGGGSYGYTF.

The chain is built from TRBV10-3 and TRBJ2-3; no clear D gene. Germline V gene data show CDR1 as ENHRY and CDR2 as SYGVKD. V lost 4 bases and J 0 bases, leaving 8 bases between the germline ends. The CDR3 loop spans 14 amino acids. The CDR3: CAISASRSTDTQYF. The CDR3, as DNA: TGTGCCATCAGTGCGTCCCGAAGCACAGATACGCAGTATTTT.

This chain links TRBV28 with TRBJ2-5; 12 bases are shared with TRBD2. The CDR3 runs to 17 residues. CDR1 MDHEN and CDR2 SYDVKM come from the germline V gene. The trim removed 2 bases at V and 5 bases at J, leaving 9 bases unmatched. The CDR3 DNA reads TGTGCCAGCAGTTTAGGGGTGACTAGCGGGAGTCGGGAGACCCAGTACTTC. It specifies CASSLGVTSGSRETQYF.

This clonotype was seen many times. The chain is built from TRBV28 and TRBJ2-7; weak D call: TRBD1 (5 bases). Trimming took off 6 bases at V and 9 bases at J, with 15 bases between the two ends. The CDR3 contains 12 residues. Looked up from germline, CDR1 is MDHEN and CDR2 is SYDVKM. The CDR3 DNA reads as TGTGCCAGCAGCTCGGACATATCCGCGCAGTACGTC. Translated, it gives CASSSDISAQYV.

This clonotype was detected ten times or more. The chain joins TRBV11-3 to TRBJ2-2; 10 bases map to TRBD2. Germline V CDR1 and CDR2: SGHNT, YENEEA. The CDR3 loop spans 15 amino acids. The V and J ends lost 4 bases and 1 base, in that order; junction bases with no gene match: 0. The CDR3 spells CASSWTSGNTGELFF. The CDR3 DNA reads as TGTGCCAGCAGCTGGACTAGCGGGAACACCGGGGAGCTGTTTTTT.

This rearrangement joins TRBV12-3 or TRBV12-4 to TRBJ1-5; the D is unclear. Trimming removed 8 bases at V and 0 bases at J, with 8 bases between. The CDR3 spans 13 residues. The CDR3 loop is CASSEHSNQPQHF. In DNA, the CDR3 is TGTGCCAGCTCCGAGCATAGCAATCAGCCCCAGCATTTT.

The sample holds many counts of this clonotype. V usage is TRBV12-3 or TRBV12-4 and J usage is TRBJ2-7; D gene uncertain. This CDR3 comprises 11 residues. Trimming cost V 6 bases and J 3 bases, with 6 bases left between them. The CDR3 region has the DNA TGTGCCAGCAGCTCTTACTACGAGCAGTACTTC. The encoded protein is CASSSYYEQYF.

The gene calls are TRBV7-2 and TRBJ1-6, with D possibly matching TRBD1 (6 bases). V lost 7 bases and J 6 bases, leaving 19 bases between the germline ends. CDR1 and CDR2 (germline): SGHTA, FQGNSA. The CDR3 has 16 amino acids. CDR3 nucleotides: TGTGCCAGCACCCTCCATCTGGGGGGCATTAATTCACCCCTCCACTTT. Encoded protein: CASTLHLGGINSPLHF.

The table lists this clonotype with a count of one. Written as DNA, the CDR3 is TGTGCCAGTAGCATAAGGGGAGGGGATACTGAAGCTTTCTTT. Encoded protein: CASSIRGGDTEAFF. The chain couples TRBV19 to TRBJ1-1; TRBD1 might be the D (5 bases). CDR3 size: 14 residues. Trimming removed 6 bases from V and 5 bases from J, with 16 bases in between. CDR1 is LNHDA and CDR2 is SQIVND in the germline V gene (reference sequence).

This clonotype was seen repeatedly, ten times or more. The chain is built from TRBV29-1 and TRBJ2-2; 7 bases agree with TRBD1. The V and J ends lost 4 bases and 8 bases, in that order; junction bases with no gene match: 13. This CDR3 region has 15 residues. Germline CDR1 is SQVTM and CDR2 is ANQGSEA. The CDR3 region is CSVGKTGPGIGELFF. CDR3 nucleotide sequence: TGCAGCGTTGGGAAGACAGGGCCGGGGATAGGGGAGCTGTTTTTT.

This clonotype was seen repeatedly, ten times or more. CDR3 sequence (DNA): TGTGCCAGCAGTTTCAGGAGAGGGCTTGTCAATGAGCAGTTCTTC. This translates into CASSFRRGLVNEQFF. The gene calls are TRBV12-3 or TRBV12-4 and TRBJ2-1; TRBD2 might be the D (5 bases). Deletions cut 3 bases from V and 6 bases from J, with 15 bases between. The CDR3 is 15 amino acids.

This clonotype turned up a few times. CDR3 DNA sequence: TGTGCCAGCATGCAGGGGAGGGAGAACACTGAAGCTTTCTTT. It yields the protein CASMQGRENTEAFF. The gene calls are TRBV28 and TRBJ1-1; maybe TRBD1 (6 bases). The CDR3 runs 14 residues. The germline gives CDR1 MDHEN, CDR2 SYDVKM. V was clipped by 7 bases and J by 1 base, with 13 bases between them.

The chain is built from TRBV6-2 or TRBV6-3 and TRBJ2-7; 8 positions match TRBD2. The V and J ends lost 5 bases and 0 bases, in that order; junction bases with no gene match: 3. This CDR3 is 14 amino acids long. Germline CDR1 and CDR2: MNHEY and SVGEGT. The CDR3 coding sequence is TGTGCCAGCAGTATGAGCGGGAGCTCCTACGAGCAGTACTTC. This encodes CASSMSGSSYEQYF.

This chain joins TRBV7-2 and TRBJ2-1; no firm D call. The V end was cut by 7 bases, the J end by 1 base, with 8 bases between. Germline lookup yields CDR1 SGHTA and CDR2 FQGNSA. The CDR3 extends over 13 amino acids. The CDR3 sequence is CASTSGSYNEQFF. The CDR3 nucleotides read TGTGCCAGCACTTCTGGTTCCTACAATGAGCAGTTCTTC.

A few counts support this clonotype. This chain links TRBV18 with TRBJ1-1; no reliable D call. V was trimmed by 6 bases and J by 5 bases, leaving 13 bases between them. Germline V gene sequence: CDR1 KGHSH, CDR2 LQKENI. The CDR3 loop spans 13 amino acids. The CDR3 spells CASSPSGGTEAFF. The CDR3 DNA follows: TGTGCCAGCTCCCCATCGGGTGGTACTGAAGCTTTCTTT.

The chain uses TRBV12-3 or TRBV12-4 and TRBJ2-7; either TRBD1 or TRBD2 may fit D (5 bases each). The CDR3 is made up of 13 amino acids. The V gene lost 7 bases and the J gene lost 7 bases, with 17 bases spanning the gap. The CDR3 loop is CASKTSGTWEQYF. The CDR3 DNA is TGTGCCAGCAAGACCTCCGGGACGTGGGAGCAGTACTTC.

The chain is built from TRBV6-1 and TRBJ1-6; 8 bases align to TRBD1. This CDR3 comprises 15 residues. With 11 bases clipped from V and 4 bases from J, the junction kept 10 bases outside the gene matches. CDR1 is MNHNS, CDR2 SASEGT, per germline. Written as DNA, the CDR3 is TGTGCCGGCTCAGACAGGGGACCATATAATTCACCCCTCCACTTT. Its translation: CAGSDRGPYNSPLHF.